In this sample, the clone carrying this T cell receptor beta chain turned up once. Assay: immunoSEQ multiplex PCR; the TCRdb copy retains only in-frame clones and omits some. Of about 43,000 clones in the sample, over 85% were seen once. The data originate from a study of tissue T cells after allogeneic stem cell transplantation. This CDR3 spans 15 amino acids. Germline CDR1 is KGHSH and CDR2 is LQKENI. Trimming shortened V by 3 bases and J by 0 bases, and 12 bases separated the two germline ends. V usage is TRBV18 and J usage is TRBJ2-7; D is possibly TRBD2 (5 bases). The source was blood, collected before transplantation. This TCR was recovered from a woman aged 40-69 years who later had graft-versus-host disease after an allogeneic stem cell transplant. CDR3 nucleotide sequence: TGTGCCAGCTCACCGGACTTAATCGCCTCCTACGAGCAGTACTTC. It encodes CASSPDLIASYEQYF.